This T cell receptor (beta chain) is from a study of OX40 agonist ivuxolimab in advanced cancers. Overall study: Partial responses were recorded for three patients, including one with hepatocellular carcinoma and two with cutaneous melanoma.

Study outcomes and limitations: Nonresponders, in some cases, also had low normalized T-cell clonal expansion. Mean expanded clone counts were higher in CD8+ than CD4+ T cells.

The CDR3 length is 15 residues. The trim removed 4 bases at V and 3 bases at J, leaving 9 bases unmatched. From germline, CDR1 is SGHDT and CDR2 YYEEEE. TCRdb keeps only in-frame clones here, not all; method: immunoSEQ multiplex PCR. The sample yields over 8,000 clones, 66% seen once. Notes on this clone: Its antigen is unknown.

Specimen: CD4+ or CD8+ T cells sorted from blood, collected in a trial of the OX40 agonist ivuxolimab. The chain employs TRBV5-6 and TRBJ2-7, with 8 bases aligning to TRBD1. The receptor's source is an adult with an advanced solid tumor such as melanoma, head and neck, liver or kidney cancer. CDR3 in DNA: TGTGCCAGCAGCGCGGCGACAGGGGCACACTACGAGCAGTACTTC. As protein: CASSAATGAHYEQYF.